These T cell receptor beta chains were read from a single sample in a study of somatic mutations in cytotoxic T cells in rheumatoid arthritis. Repertoires were generated with immunoSEQ multiplex PCR, while TCRdb's copy carries only in-frame clones and drops some. The profile shows 9,500 to 13,000 clones, around 80% of them singletons. The source material was CD8+ T cells sorted from blood. Source of these receptors: an adult with rheumatoid arthritis. Each CDR3 is given with its conserved first and last residue. D genes are given only for firm matches. Expanded clones are given a class, and other clones once, few, many or no size at all.

>NA|TRBJ2-3|NA|TRBV9|14
TGTGCCAGCAGCCCCGGACTATCCGCAGATACGCAGTATTTT
CASSPGLSADTQYF
>TRBD1|TRBJ1-2|once|TRBV11-2|14
TGTGCCAGCAGCTTAGGGACAGGGAACTATGGCTACACCTTC
CASSLGTGNYGYTF
>TRBD1|TRBJ1-1|medium-sized|TRBV4-2|16
TGTGCCAGCAGCCAAGGGGACAGGGATATAAGCGCTGAAGCTTTCTTT
CASSQGDRDISAEAFF
>NA|TRBJ1-4|once|TRBV7-8|17
TGTGCCAGCAGCTTAGTGTGGGGGGGCATCTCTAATGAAAAACTGTTTTTT
CASSLVWGGISNEKLFF
>TRBD2|TRBJ2-7|NA|TRBV6-5|15
TGTGCCAGCAGAGGAGGCGGGGGGCCCGGGGGCGAGCAGTACTTC
CASRGGGGPGGEQYF
>NA|TRBJ1-3|NA|TRBV28|14
TGTGCCAGCAGTTGGGGTATCTCTGGAAACACCATATATTTT
CASSWGISGNTIYF
>NA|TRBJ2-3|few|TRBV6-1|13
TGTGCCAGCAGTGATCGGGGCATCGATACGCAGTATTTT
CASSDRGIDTQYF
>NA|TRBJ1-1|once|TRBV9|13
TGTGCCAGCAGCGTAAACGACAACACTGAAGCTTTCTTT
CASSVNDNTEAFF
>TRBD2|TRBJ2-4|NA|TRBV5-3|14
TGTGCCAGCAGCGGGGTGGACATACGAAACATTCAGTACTTC
CASSGVDIRNIQYF
>TRBD1|TRBJ2-7|NA|TRBV23-1|13
TGCGCCAGCCCCCGGGACAGGGGCCCCGAGCAGTACTTC
CASPRDRGPEQYF
>NA|TRBJ2-3|large|TRBV28|16
TGTGCCAGCAGCCAATTTGCAGGGGCTAGCACAGATACGCAGTATTTT
CASSQFAGASTDTQYF
>NA|TRBJ2-1|NA|TRBV30|15
TGTGCCTGGGGGGGCGGGCTACGCTCCTACAATGAGCAGTTCTTC
CAWGGGLRSYNEQFF
>NA|TRBJ1-1|few|TRBV29-1|10
TGCAGCGTTGGGCACACTGAAGCTTTCTTT
CSVGHTEAFF
>TRBD2|TRBJ2-1|once|TRBV7-2|16
TGTGCCAGCAGCTTGGACATAGCGGGAGGGCCGAGTGAGCAGTTCTTC
CASSLDIAGGPSEQFF
>NA|TRBJ2-7|NA|TRBV29-1|13
TGCAGCGTTGCGCGTGGAGCTGGCTACGAGCAGTACTTC
CSVARGAGYEQYF
>TRBD2|TRBJ2-3|NA|TRBV7-2|17
TGTGCCAGCAGCTTAGGACCCTTAGCGGGCCACACAGATACGCAGTATTTT
CASSLGPLAGHTDTQYF
>NA|TRBJ2-6|NA|TRBV29-1|15
TGCAGCGTCGAAAAACAGGGCGGCGGGGCCAACGTCCTGACTTTC
CSVEKQGGGANVLTF
>NA|TRBJ2-7|once|TRBV6-5|14
TGTGCCAGCAATCGGGGAGTGGGGGACTACGAGCAGTACTTC
CASNRGVGDYEQYF
>NA|TRBJ2-1|NA|TRBV6-5|14
TGTGCCAGCAGTTACTTGGCAGGTCACAATGAGCAGTTCTTC
CASSYLAGHNEQFF
>NA|TRBJ1-3|NA|TRBV11-1|14
TGTGCCAGCAGCTTGCGGACAACTGGAAACACCATATATTTT
CASSLRTTGNTIYF
>TRBD1|TRBJ1-5|NA|TRBV4-3|16
TGCGCCAGCAGCCAAGACAGGGGGCTGGTGGATCAGCCCCAGCATTTT
CASSQDRGLVDQPQHF
>NA|TRBJ2-7|once|TRBV5-1|16
TGCGCCAGCAGCCCCCATATGACGAGTAGCTCCTACGAGCAGTACTTC
CASSPHMTSSSYEQYF
>NA|TRBJ2-1|NA|TRBV7-6|15
TGTGCCAGCAGCTTAGCGTGGACAGGGAGGGATGAGCAGTTCTTC
CASSLAWTGRDEQFF